This TCR beta chain was documented in a study of T cell changes during pregnancy in multiple sclerosis. CDR1 ENHRY and CDR2 SYGVKD come from the germline V gene. CDR3 size: 14 residues. With V trimmed by 9 bases and J by 3 bases, 7 bases remained unmatched. Here immunoSEQ multiplex PCR was the method, and the copy in TCRdb shows in-frame clones only, minus some. Among fewer than 45,000 clones listed, 80% to 90% were seen once. V usage is TRBV10-3 and J usage is TRBJ1-5; TRBD1 matches at 8 bases. The TCR originated in a female donor with multiple sclerosis, enrolled in a pregnancy study. Sample: CD4+ T cells from peripheral blood mononuclear cells, taken in the first trimester of pregnancy. The CDR3 DNA sequence: TGTGCCATGTCAATGACAGGGGACAATCAGCCCCAGCATTTT. Its translation is CAMSMTGDNQPQHF.